This T cell receptor (beta chain) was recovered during a study of T cells in Graves' hyperthyroidism and ophthalmopathy. RNA transcripts gave rise to amplified TCR beta CDR3 regions. The TCR CDR3 first-round RT-PCR relied on the HTBI primer set. TCRdb reanalysed the multiplex PCR reads using MiXCR and keeps one entry per CDR3 protein. Of 600,000 to 800,000 distinct CDR3 sequences in the sample, around 40% are singletons; the top ten hold around 31%. This clonotype was observed at least ten times. Its antigen is unknown. Newly diagnosed hyperthyroidism patients aged 18 to 65 years had disease lasting under 2 months. Patients were excluded for uncontrolled infection, other autoimmune disease, pregnancy or lactation. Study outcomes and limitations: Most thyroid clonotypes with frequency above 0.001 were detected in blood.

V lost 9 bases and J lost 2, with 13 bases in between. CDR3 length equals 14 residues. The germline V gene has CDR1 SGHTA and CDR2 FQGNSA. This sequence was found in a woman aged 35 to 49 with Graves' hyperthyroidism. The sequenced material came from blood. This chain joins TRBV7-2 and TRBJ2-2, with D uncertain. CDR3 sequence reads: CASSGWRNTGELFF. CDR3 DNA sequence: TGTGCCAGTTCTGGTTGGAGAAACACCGGGGAGCTGTTTTTT.